Presented here are 8 T cell receptor beta chains from one specimen sequenced in a study of CD8+ T cells in alopecia areata. Sequencing relied on a cDNA template that was reverse transcribed from extracted RNA. Method: immunoSEQ multiplex PCR; TCRdb's copy keeps in-frame clones and lacks some. Here the sample spans more than 95,000 clones, about two fifths being singletons. The specimen was CD4+ T cells sorted from blood. The receptors shown here come from a human donor with alopecia areata.

This clone has a handful of counts. The chain carries TRBV2 and TRBJ1-5; 10 nucleotides align to TRBD1. Looked up from germline, CDR1 is SNHLY and CDR2 is FYNNEI. V trimming: 2 bases; J trimming: 7 bases; junction bases outside the gene matches: 2. CDR3 length: 14 residues. This CDR3 is CASSERTGGQPQHF. CDR3 bases: TGTGCCAGCAGTGAAAGGACAGGGGGACAGCCCCAGCATTTT.

The chain has TRBV7-9 and TRBJ2-4; D could derive from TRBD1 or TRBD2 (6 bases each). This CDR3 comprises 14 residues. V was cut by 5 bases and J by 3 bases, with 11 bases left in between. Per germline, CDR1 SEHNR and CDR2 FQNEAQ (reference sequence). DNA for the CDR3: TGTGCCAGCAGCGGGGGGCTGGACAAAAACATTCAGTACTTC. Amino acids: CASSGGLDKNIQYF.

This clone was recorded a few times. The chain links TRBV28 to TRBJ2-7; TRBD1 matches 9 bases. The V segment lost 7 bases and the J segment 8 bases; nucleotides outside the gene matches: 9. The CDR3 is 13 amino acids. Germline lookup yields CDR1 MDHEN and CDR2 SYDVKM. The CDR3 region is CASIRDRASKQYF. The DNA of the CDR3 is TGTGCCAGCATACGGGACAGGGCTTCCAAGCAGTACTTC.

The chain recombines TRBV29-1 with TRBJ2-5, with 7 bases identical to TRBD1. In germline, CDR1 is SQVTM, CDR2 ANQGSEA. V shed 6 bases and J 7 bases; nucleotides not matched to a gene: 14. This CDR3 is built from 14 residues. CDR3 bases: TGCAGCGTGATGAGAGGGGGCGCTTCGTTGACCCAGTACTTC. This sequence encodes CSVMRGGASLTQYF.

The chain employs TRBV9 and TRBJ2-1; D may be TRBD2 (6 bases). Germline-derived CDR1 and CDR2 are SGDLS and YYNGEE. There are 16 residues in the CDR3. V dropped 1 base and J dropped 2 bases, with 13 bases sitting between them. CDR3 region: CASSVSGRGTYNEQFF. The DNA for the CDR3 is TGTGCCAGCAGCGTATCAGGGCGGGGCACCTACAATGAGCAGTTCTTC.

A single count supports this clone. The V call is TRBV6-5, the J call TRBJ2-7; TRBD1 agrees at 9 bases. The J segment lost 3 bases and the V segment lost 7 bases, leaving 10 bases of the junction unmatched. The CDR3 totals 15 residues. Germline loops: CDR1 MNHEY, CDR2 SVGAGI. DNA of the CDR3: TGTGCCAGCATAATGCGGGGGACAGGGAGCTACGAGCAGTACTTC. It encodes CASIMRGTGSYEQYF.

This chain links TRBV30 with TRBJ1-3; D remains ambiguous. The V gene lost 4 bases and the J gene lost 0 bases, with 4 bases spanning the gap. The CDR3 is made up of 12 amino acids. Germline values: CDR1 GTSNPN, CDR2 SVGIG (reference sequence). The CDR3 DNA reads as TGTGCCTGGATAAACTCTGGAAACACCATATATTTT. Encoded protein: CAWINSGNTIYF.

This clone occurred a few times. CDR3 nucleotides: TGCAGCATTGGACCGAACACTGAAGCTTTCTTT. It specifies CSIGPNTEAFF. The rearrangement uses TRBV29-1 and TRBJ1-1; D unclear. CDR1 and CDR2 (germline): SQVTM, ANQGSEA. The CDR3 loop spans 11 amino acids. The V end lost 8 bases, the J end lost 1 base, and 8 bases lay between the germline ends.